The entry below describes one T cell receptor beta chain. Profiled with immunoSEQ multiplex PCR; TCRdb holds only in-frame clones, not every one. The profile shows roughly 96,000 clones, approximately 87% of them singletons. The data derive from a study of T cell responses to AZD1222 COVID-19 vaccine. Study-wide background: Second-dose intervals of approximately 4 or approximately 12 weeks were pooled.

The V and J ends lost 5 bases and 9 bases respectively, with 17 bases between them. Germline V gene lookup returns CDR1 MDHEN and CDR2 SYDVKM. This CDR3 is built from 14 residues. This clonotype was sampled from an adult in good health. Sequenced here: peripheral blood, sampled on day 0 of AZD1222 vaccination. The chain uses TRBV28 and TRBJ1-5, with D maybe TRBD1 (6 bases). CDR3 in amino acids: CASSSWGRIVPQHF. CDR3 DNA: TGTGCCAGCAGTAGTTGGGGGCGCATTGTGCCCCAGCATTTT.